This TCR beta chain was obtained from a study of blood T cell repertoires in COVID-19. Overall study context: The United States, Italy and Spain provided the acute and convalescent COVID-19 samples. Sample material is recorded as cDNA or gDNA derived from T cells, B-cell-depleted T cells, or PBMCs.

The CDR3 has 13 residues. V lost 5 bases to trimming and J lost 2 bases, with 9 bases between them. CDR1 is MNHEY and CDR2 is SMNVEV in the germline V gene (reference sequence). Original processing notes: Reference gene primer amplification gave nucleated cell count estimates. Profiling relied on immunoSEQ multiplex PCR, and the TCRdb table lists in-frame clones only, not all of them. V and J calls and clone size come straight from that table; D and trimming were deduced from the DNA. Among about 410,000 clones listed, about nine tenths were seen once. The material sequenced was peripheral blood. The sequence was collected from a woman aged 25-40 years with active or convalescent COVID-19. The chain uses TRBV27 and TRBJ1-1, with D possibly being TRBD1 (5 bases). For the CDR3, the DNA is TGTGCCAGCAGTCCCCAGGGAAACACTGAAGCTTTCTTT. This codes for CASSPQGNTEAFF.